The count of the clone carrying this T cell receptor beta chain is one. The antigen remains unidentified. Per-sample yields of isolated PBMCs were at least 6 million. The sample comes from a study of blood T cells in healthy people across ages. This CDR3 is 13 amino acids long. Germline lookup yields CDR1 MNHNS and CDR2 SASEGT. Deletions cut 1 base from V and 5 bases from J, with 8 bases between. Regarding the study as a whole: Diversity estimates drawn from one million T cells were deemed underestimates.

For the second PCR, which ran for 7 to 11 cycles, a sample-barcoded 5' primer and a J-beta primer mix were used. Every cDNA molecule bore a tag from a template-switch adaptor containing 12 random nucleotides. TCRdb independently ran MiXCR on the 5' RACE reads; one entry per CDR3 protein. The data hold 950,000 to 1,200,000 distinct CDR3 sequences, with approximately 38% observed a single time. This rearrangement joins TRBV6-1 to TRBJ1-1, with unresolved D. Sequenced: blood. This sequence was found in a man between 18 and 29 years old in good health. This CDR3 reads CASSEGKGTEAFF. In DNA, the CDR3 is TGTGCCAGCAGTGAAGGAAAAGGGACTGAAGCTTTCTTT.